Following are 21 T cell receptor beta chains from one sample sequenced in a study of T-cell reconstitution after alpha-beta-depleted transplantation in children. It was with unique molecular identifiers that the TCRbeta library was prepared. TCRdb independently ran MiXCR on the PCR reads; one entry per CDR3 protein. The profile covers hundreds of thousands of distinct CDR3 sequences, with roughly 17% appearing a single time and about 41% taken by the ten largest. The sample here was PBMCs, mostly from graft donor cells, taken 360 days after TCRalphabeta/CD19-depleted stem cell transplant. These TCRs come from a male patient under 10 years old who had a stem cell transplant for acute lymphoblastic leukemia, so the T cells may come from the graft donor.

The sample holds many counts of this clonotype. The chain links TRBV29-1 to TRBJ2-7; D perhaps matches TRBD1 (5 bases). CDR1 and CDR2 (germline): SQVTM, ANQGSEA. The CDR3 extends over 15 amino acids. V was shortened by 2 bases and J by 1 base, with 15 bases between the two germline ends. The DNA of the CDR3 is TGCAGCGTTGAATGGCCCGACAGACGGTCCTACGAGCAGTACTTC. This encodes CSVEWPDRRSYEQYF.

The rearrangement uses TRBV7-9 and TRBJ2-7; D unclear. V was cut by 4 bases and J by 4 bases, with 11 bases left in between. This CDR3 is built from 13 residues. Germline loops: CDR1 SEHNR, CDR2 FQNEAQ (reference sequence). CDR3 DNA: TGTGCCAGCAGCTCCTTGGCCGTTTACGAGCAGTACTTC. It codes for CASSSLAVYEQYF. Looking up the rest from reference TRBV7-9 and TRBJ2-7 gives the full variable domain: DTGVSQNPRHKITKRGQNVTFRCDPISEHNRLYWYRQTLGQGPEFLTYFQNEAQLEKSRLLSDRFSAERPKGSFSTLEIQRTEQGDSAMYLCASSSLAVYEQYFGPGTRLTVT.

As for this clonotype: One junction end does not reproduce the germline sequence, and a read error may be involved. This chain uses TRBV4-1 with TRBJ1-1; no clear D. The CDR3 is made up of 13 amino acids. Looked up from germline, CDR1 is MGHRA and CDR2 is YSYEKL. As DNA, the CDR3 is TGTGCCATGGGTCGCCCGCTCAACACTGAAGCTTTCTTT. As protein: CAMGRPLNTEAFF.

This clonotype was observed a handful of times. The V and J genes are TRBV2 and TRBJ2-2; the D call may be TRBD1 or TRBD2 (5 bases each). Germline V gene sequence: CDR1 SNHLY, CDR2 FYNNEI. This CDR3 has 15 amino acids. Trimming removed 8 bases from V and 3 bases from J, with 16 bases in between. The CDR3 spells CASGGEGRYTGELFF. CDR3 DNA sequence: TGTGCCAGCGGCGGCGAGGGGAGATACACCGGGGAGCTGTTTTTT.

This clonotype has just a few counts. CDR3 amino acids: CASFTGTSTDTQYF. CDR3 sequence (DNA): TGCGCCAGTTTCACAGGAACTAGCACAGATACGCAGTATTTT. V and J are TRBV5-1 and TRBJ2-3, with D possibly matching TRBD1 (5 bases). Germline V gene sequence: CDR1 SGHRS, CDR2 YFSETQ. CDR3 size: 14 residues. With 8 bases removed from V and 0 bases from J, the gap between germline ends came to 13 bases. The whole variable domain, filled in from reference TRBV5-1 and TRBJ2-3, reads KAGVTQTPRYLIKTRGQQVTLSCSPISGHRSVSWYQQTPGQGLQFLFEYFSETQRNKGNFPGRFSGRQFSNSRSEMNVSTLELGDSALYLCASFTGTSTDTQYFGPGTRLTVL.

This clonotype has a count of ten or more. The chain couples TRBV28 to TRBJ2-7, with 7 positions matching TRBD1. The CDR3 spans 14 residues. The V gene end was trimmed by 2 bases and the J gene end by 4 bases; junction bases not matched to a gene: 5. From germline, CDR1 is MDHEN and CDR2 SYDVKM. The DNA for the CDR3 is TGTGCCAGCAGTTTAAAGGGACAGCGTTACGAGCAGTACTTC. It codes for CASSLKGQRYEQYF.

The CDR3 spells CAAGEHSYEQYF. CDR3 DNA: TGTGCCGCGGGGGAGCATAGCTACGAGCAGTACTTC. V usage is TRBV6-6 and J usage is TRBJ2-7, with TRBD2 matching over 7 bases. Per germline, CDR1 MNHNY and CDR2 SVGAGI (reference sequence). The trim removed 11 bases at V and 3 bases at J, leaving 7 bases unmatched. The CDR3 extends over 12 amino acids.

The chain recombines TRBV6-1 with TRBJ2-5; the D gene is possibly TRBD2 (5 bases). Germline CDR1 reads MNHNS; CDR2 reads SASEGT. Trimming left V 6 bases short and J 3 bases short, with 11 bases between. The CDR3 spans 13 residues. CDR3 bases: TGTGCCAGCAGACTGGGAGCGGAAGAGACCCAGTACTTC. It encodes CASRLGAEETQYF.

This clonotype was detected a few times. V is TRBV6-5 and J is TRBJ2-1; D gene uncertain. Trimming cost V 0 bases and J 10 bases, with 10 bases left between them. This CDR3 spans 13 amino acids. Germline CDR1 is MNHEY and CDR2 is SVGAGI. The DNA of the CDR3 is TGTGCCAGCAGTTACTCGATGACCCACGAGCAGTTCTTC. Amino acids: CASSYSMTHEQFF.

The chain links TRBV12-3 or TRBV12-4 to TRBJ2-5, with 8 bases matching TRBD1. V shed 5 bases and J 7 bases; nucleotides not matched to a gene: 12. This CDR3 is 15 amino acids long. The DNA of the CDR3 is TGTGCCAGCAGTCGACAGGGGAAGGGCGATGGGACCCAGTACTTC. As protein: CASSRQGKGDGTQYF.

The chain has TRBV7-9 and TRBJ1-1; TRBD1 is a possible D gene (6 bases). Germline V gene data show CDR1 as SEHNR and CDR2 as FQNEAQ (reference sequence). This CDR3 is 12 amino acids long. Trimming removed 4 bases from V and 5 bases from J, with 8 bases in between. This CDR3 is CASSSQGTEAFF. The CDR3 nucleotides read TGTGCCAGCAGCTCTCAGGGGACTGAAGCTTTCTTT.

This clonotype has a count of ten or more. This chain connects TRBV6-5 to TRBJ1-1; no firm D call. Trimming pared 6 bases from V and 5 bases from J, leaving 13 bases between. The CDR3 extends over 13 amino acids. CDR1 and CDR2 (germline): MNHEY, SVGAGI. The CDR3: CASSRRTRTEAFF. The CDR3 DNA sequence: TGTGCCAGCAGCCGCCGGACGCGGACTGAAGCTTTCTTT.

The chain has TRBV4-3 and TRBJ2-3; 13 bases are shared with TRBD2. Germline V lookup: CDR1 LGHNA, CDR2 YSLEER. The CDR3 loop spans 17 amino acids. Germline trimming cut 1 base from V and 7 bases from J; bases unmatched to any gene: 8. In nucleotides, the CDR3 is TGCGCCAGCAGCCAAGTTACCGGGACTAGCGGGACGCATACGCAGTATTTT. As protein: CASSQVTGTSGTHTQYF.

This sequence joins TRBV7-9 and TRBJ1-4; 9 bases map to TRBD1. This CDR3 is built from 15 residues. V trimming: 0 bases; J trimming: 8 bases; junction bases outside the gene matches: 4. In germline, CDR1 is SEHNR, CDR2 FQNEAQ (reference sequence). The CDR3 is CASSLAWTGDEKLFF. The CDR3 DNA reads TGTGCCAGCAGCTTAGCCTGGACAGGGGACGAAAAACTGTTTTTT.

This clonotype was counted a few times. The CDR3 region is CASSHSSSYEQYF. Here the CDR3 DNA reads TGTGCCAGCAGCCATTCAAGCTCCTACGAGCAGTACTTC. This chain links TRBV3-1 with TRBJ2-7; no reliable D call. V was shortened by 3 bases and J by 0 bases, with 6 bases between the two germline ends. The CDR3 contains 13 residues. In germline, CDR1 is LGHDT, CDR2 YNNKEL (reference sequence).

J is TRBJ1-1 and V is TRBV5-1; D remains unclear. Trimming removed 4 bases at V and 1 base at J, with 11 bases between. Germline CDR1 SGHRS, CDR2 YFSETQ. The CDR3 spans 14 residues. CDR3 sequence: CASSATLENTEAFF. In nucleotides, the CDR3 is TGCGCCAGCAGCGCTACCCTTGAGAACACTGAAGCTTTCTTT.

The V call is TRBV6-1, the J call TRBJ1-5; D might be TRBD1 (6 bases). This CDR3 is built from 15 residues. V was shortened by 6 bases and J by 2 bases, with 14 bases between the two germline ends. Germline CDR1 is MNHNS and CDR2 is SASEGT. Here the CDR3 reads CASRHDRWGNQPQHF. CDR3 sequence (DNA): TGTGCCAGCAGGCATGACAGGTGGGGCAATCAGCCCCAGCATTTT.

This clonotype showed up many times. This chain uses TRBV25-1 with TRBJ2-2, with TRBD1 as a possible D gene (6 bases). CDR1 and CDR2 from the germline V gene are MGHDK and SYGVNS. The V end lost 1 base, the J end lost 7 bases, and 13 bases lay between the germline ends. The CDR3 is 15 residues long. The CDR3, as DNA: TGTGCCAGCAGTGAATCGTATGTACAGGGCGGGGAGCTGTTTTTT. It translates to CASSESYVQGGELFF.

This clonotype was counted only a few times. The rearrangement joins TRBV10-3 to TRBJ2-7, with D unresolved. The V gene lost 3 bases and the J gene lost 3 bases, with 12 bases spanning the gap. Germline CDR1 is ENHRY and CDR2 is SYGVKD. The CDR3 spans 14 residues. CDR3 sequence: CAISDVQSYYEQYF. CDR3 nucleotides: TGTGCCATCAGTGATGTCCAGAGTTACTACGAGCAGTACTTC.

The chain carries TRBV12-3 or TRBV12-4 and TRBJ2-7; TRBD2 is a possible D gene (6 bases). V was clipped by 0 bases and J by 3 bases, with 9 bases between them. The CDR3 consists of 14 residues. The CDR3 DNA follows: TGTGCCAGCAGTTTAGCGGGAGGCGACTACGAGCAGTACTTC. Encoded protein: CASSLAGGDYEQYF.

The chain links TRBV3-1 to TRBJ2-1; 7 bases are a match to TRBD2. The germline V gene encodes CDR1 LGHDT and CDR2 YNNKEL (reference sequence). Trimming removed 0 bases from V and 6 bases from J; junction bases left unmatched: 8. This CDR3 is 16 amino acids long. The CDR3 protein is CASSQDHPLAVNEQFF. DNA for the CDR3: TGTGCCAGCAGCCAAGATCACCCCCTAGCGGTCAATGAGCAGTTCTTC.